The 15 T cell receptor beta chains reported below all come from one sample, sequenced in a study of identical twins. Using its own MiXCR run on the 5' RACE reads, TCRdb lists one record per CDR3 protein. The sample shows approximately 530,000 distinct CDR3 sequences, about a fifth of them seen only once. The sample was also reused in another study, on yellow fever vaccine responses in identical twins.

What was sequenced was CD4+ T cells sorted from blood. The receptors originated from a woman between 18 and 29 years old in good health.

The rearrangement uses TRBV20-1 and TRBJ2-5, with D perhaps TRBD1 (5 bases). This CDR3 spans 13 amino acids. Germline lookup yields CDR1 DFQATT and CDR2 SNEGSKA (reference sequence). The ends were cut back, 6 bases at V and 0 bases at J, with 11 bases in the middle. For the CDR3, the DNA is TGCAGTGCCAGAAGGGGCTACCAAGAGACCCAGTACTTC. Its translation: CSARRGYQETQYF.

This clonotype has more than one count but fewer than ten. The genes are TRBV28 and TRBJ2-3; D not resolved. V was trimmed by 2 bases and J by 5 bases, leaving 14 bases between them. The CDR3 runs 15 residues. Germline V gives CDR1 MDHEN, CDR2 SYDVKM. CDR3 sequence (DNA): TGTGCCAGCAGTTTAGCTCTTCCGACCCAAGATACGCAGTATTTT. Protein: CASSLALPTQDTQYF.

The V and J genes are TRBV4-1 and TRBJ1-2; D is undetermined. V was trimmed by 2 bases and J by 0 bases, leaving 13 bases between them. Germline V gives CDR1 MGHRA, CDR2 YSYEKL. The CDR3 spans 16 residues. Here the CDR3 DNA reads TGCGCCAGCAGCCAAAGTACGGACCCAACTAACTATGGCTACACCTTC. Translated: CASSQSTDPTNYGYTF.

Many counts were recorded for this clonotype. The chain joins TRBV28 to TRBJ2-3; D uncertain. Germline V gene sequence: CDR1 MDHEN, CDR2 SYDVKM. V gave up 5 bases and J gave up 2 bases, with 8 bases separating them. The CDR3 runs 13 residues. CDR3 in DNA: TGTGCCAGCAGTAATCCAACCACAGATACGCAGTATTTT. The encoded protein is CASSNPTTDTQYF.

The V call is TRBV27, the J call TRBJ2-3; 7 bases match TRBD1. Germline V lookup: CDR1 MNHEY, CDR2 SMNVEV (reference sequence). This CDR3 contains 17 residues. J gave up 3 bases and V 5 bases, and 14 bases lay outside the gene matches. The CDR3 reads CASSPFWGQTSTDTQYF. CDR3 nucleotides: TGTGCCAGCAGTCCATTTTGGGGACAGACATCGACAGATACGCAGTATTTT.

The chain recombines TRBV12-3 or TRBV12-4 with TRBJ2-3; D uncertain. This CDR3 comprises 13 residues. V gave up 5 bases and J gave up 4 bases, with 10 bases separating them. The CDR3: CASSVGISDTQYF. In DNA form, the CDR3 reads TGTGCCAGCAGTGTCGGTATCTCAGATACGCAGTATTTT.

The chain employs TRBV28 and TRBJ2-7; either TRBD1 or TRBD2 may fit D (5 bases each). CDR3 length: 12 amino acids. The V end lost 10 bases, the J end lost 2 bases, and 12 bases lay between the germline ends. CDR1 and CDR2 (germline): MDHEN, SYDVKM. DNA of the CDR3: TGTGCCATCCGGGACGTGGCCTACGAGCAGTACTTC. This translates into CAIRDVAYEQYF.

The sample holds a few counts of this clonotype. DNA for the CDR3: TGTGCCAGCAGTGAATCCGTAGGGGCGCGGACCGGGGAGCTGTTTTTT. This encodes CASSESVGARTGELFF. This chain connects TRBV2 to TRBJ2-2, with a weak D call TRBD1 (5 bases). The germline V and J ends were trimmed by 2 bases and 5 bases, with 15 bases remaining between them. CDR1 SNHLY and CDR2 FYNNEI come from the germline V gene. The CDR3 is 16 amino acids. Complete variable domain (other parts from reference TRBV2 and TRBJ2-2): EPEVTQTPSHQVTQMGQEVILRCVPISNHLYFYWYRQILGQKVEFLVSFYNNEISEKSEIFDDQFSVERPDGSNFTLKIRSTKLEDSAMYFCASSESVGARTGELFFGEGSRLTVL.

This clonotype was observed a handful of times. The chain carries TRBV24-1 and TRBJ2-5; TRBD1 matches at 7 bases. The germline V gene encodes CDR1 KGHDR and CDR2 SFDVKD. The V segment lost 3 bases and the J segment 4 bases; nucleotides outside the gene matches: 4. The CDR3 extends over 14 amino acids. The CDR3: CATSDATGAETQYF. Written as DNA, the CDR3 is TGTGCCACCAGTGATGCCACAGGGGCAGAGACCCAGTACTTC.

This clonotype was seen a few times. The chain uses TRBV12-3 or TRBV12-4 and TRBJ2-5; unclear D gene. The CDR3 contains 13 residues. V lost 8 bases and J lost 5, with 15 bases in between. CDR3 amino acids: CASGYVGRETQYF. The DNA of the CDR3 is TGTGCCAGCGGCTACGTGGGCAGGGAGACCCAGTACTTC.

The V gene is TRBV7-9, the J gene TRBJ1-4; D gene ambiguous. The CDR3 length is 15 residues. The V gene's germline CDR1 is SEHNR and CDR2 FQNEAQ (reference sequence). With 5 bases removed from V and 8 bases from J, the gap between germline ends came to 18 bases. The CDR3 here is CASSHRGGIEEKLFF. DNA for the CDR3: TGTGCCAGCAGCCACCGGGGAGGGATAGAGGAAAAACTGTTTTTT.

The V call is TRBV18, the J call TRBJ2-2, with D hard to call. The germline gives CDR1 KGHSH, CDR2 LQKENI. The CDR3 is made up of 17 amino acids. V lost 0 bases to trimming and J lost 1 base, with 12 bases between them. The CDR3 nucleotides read TGTGCCAGCTCACCACCGTTGGGCAGATTGAACACCGGGGAGCTGTTTTTT. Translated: CASSPPLGRLNTGELFF.

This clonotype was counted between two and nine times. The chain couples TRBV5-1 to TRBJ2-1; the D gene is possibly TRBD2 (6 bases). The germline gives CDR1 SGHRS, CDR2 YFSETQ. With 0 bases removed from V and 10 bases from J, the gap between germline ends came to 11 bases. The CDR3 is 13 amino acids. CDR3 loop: CASSLGRESEQFF. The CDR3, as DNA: TGCGCCAGCAGCTTGGGTCGGGAGAGCGAGCAGTTCTTC.

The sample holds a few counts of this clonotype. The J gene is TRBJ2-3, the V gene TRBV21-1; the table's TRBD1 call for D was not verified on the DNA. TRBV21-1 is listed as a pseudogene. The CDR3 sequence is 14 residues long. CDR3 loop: CASGRAGGTDTQYF. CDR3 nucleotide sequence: TGTGCCAGCGGCCGGGCGGGGGGCACAGATACGCAGTATTTT.

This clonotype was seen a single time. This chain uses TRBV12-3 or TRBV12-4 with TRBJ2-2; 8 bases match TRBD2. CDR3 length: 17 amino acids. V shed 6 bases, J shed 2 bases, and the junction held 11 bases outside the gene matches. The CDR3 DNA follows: TGTGCCAGCAGCCGCACCTTTAGCGGGACCAACACCGGGGAGCTGTTTTTT. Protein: CASSRTFSGTNTGELFF.